This T cell receptor (beta chain) was retrieved from a study of T-cell memory formation after mild COVID-19. Across the study: Across donors, TCR clusters were largely donor specific.

TCRdb re-analysed the 5' RACE reads in MiXCR, keeping a single row per CDR3 protein. The repertoire has 540,000 or so distinct CDR3 sequences, around 21% of them found once; the top ten carry under 15%. The length of the CDR3 is 14 residues. With 5 bases removed from V and 4 bases from J, the gap between germline ends came to 17 bases. The germline V gene has CDR1 DFQATT and CDR2 SNEGSKA (reference sequence). This clonotype has more than one count but fewer than ten. No antigen is known for it. Overall study findings and caveats: Clones that contracted from day 15 to 85 had balanced CD4/CD8; later expanders were CD4+ biased.

Sequencing used PBMCs or a T cell subset sorted from them (not recorded which). This receptor was identified in an adult woman who had mild COVID-19 (a few samples of this study predate the infection). Cell type and time point are not known. The chain links TRBV20-1 to TRBJ1-1; a possible D gene is TRBD1 (5 bases). CDR3 sequence reads: CSALPGLSTTEAFF. The CDR3 DNA is TGCAGTGCTCTGCCGGGACTTTCGACCACTGAAGCTTTCTTT.